The clone carrying this TCR beta chain was detected only a few times. Antigen: not known. The CDR3 is 15 residues long. V gave up 0 bases and J gave up 3 bases, with 11 bases separating them. Looked up from germline, CDR1 is SGHRS and CDR2 is YFSETQ. MiXCR, run by TCRdb on the 5' RACE reads, gives a single entry per CDR3 protein. The sample yields 300,000 to 400,000 distinct CDR3 sequences, around 20% seen once. This sample was taken from a study of CD8 T cells in ankylosing spondylitis. Whole-study findings and limits: Disease-linked clones had a CD8+ phenotype and relatively low frequency in peripheral blood.

Sequencing was carried out using blood, either unsorted or a sorted T cell fraction (not recorded which). The receptor comes from a male donor with ankylosing spondylitis or in good health (not recorded which). The chain links TRBV5-1 to TRBJ2-3; D is possibly TRBD2 (5 bases). In nucleotides, the CDR3 is TGCGCCAGCAGCTTGGCCGGGGTAGGAACAGATACGCAGTATTTT. This gives the protein CASSLAGVGTDTQYF. The full variable domain, rest sourced from reference TRBV5-1 and TRBJ2-3, is KAGVTQTPRYLIKTRGQQVTLSCSPISGHRSVSWYQQTPGQGLQFLFEYFSETQRNKGNFPGRFSGRQFSNSRSEMNVSTLELGDSALYLCASSLAGVGTDTQYFGPGTRLTVL.